This is a list of T cell receptor beta chains from one sample in a study of blood T cell repertoires in COVID-19. The method was immunoSEQ multiplex PCR; TCRdb's version includes in-frame clones alone and lacks a portion of them. The repertoire holds about 120,000 clones, with about four fifths as singletons. The sample was peripheral blood. All receptors derive from a human donor in a cohort sampled during active COVID-19. CDR3s include the opening cysteine and the closing phenylalanine or tryptophan. A D gene is named only where the DNA matches it firmly. A row's size may be missing; if present it is once, few, many or a size class.

TRBV2	TRBJ2-7	few	TRBD2	CATKTSGGSYEQYF	TGTGCCACTAAGACTAGCGGGGGTTCCTACGAGCAGTACTTC
TRBV15	TRBJ2-1	.	TRBD2	CATSRDAGLANYNEQFF	TGTGCCACCAGCAGAGACGCGGGACTAGCTAATTACAATGAGCAGTTCTTC
TRBV28	TRBJ2-5	once	TRBD1	CASSRTGVETQYF	TGTGCCAGCAGTCGGACAGGGGTGGAGACCCAGTACTTC
TRBV3-1/TRBV3-2	TRBJ1-1	.	TRBD1	CASSQLKTGGKNTEAFF	TGTGCCAGCAGCCAATTAAAAACAGGGGGCAAAAACACTGAAGCTTTCTTT
TRBV5-6	TRBJ1-6	.	TRBD1	CASSGQENSPLHF	TGTGCCAGCTCAGGACAGGAAAATTCACCCCTCCACTTT
TRBV4-2	TRBJ2-7	.	.	CASSLGLAMYEQYF	TGTGCCAGCAGCCTGGGACTTGCCATGTACGAGCAGTACTTC
TRBV19	TRBJ1-2	.	.	CASIKSGPQKPYGYTF	TGTGCCAGTATTAAATCAGGGCCACAGAAACCCTATGGCTACACCTTC
TRBV13	TRBJ2-3	.	.	CASSYTSSDTQYF	TGTGCCAGCAGCTATACTAGTTCAGATACGCAGTATTTT
TRBV7-6	TRBJ2-1	.	TRBD2	CASSLGTSGTNEQFF	TGTGCCAGCAGCTTAGGTACTAGCGGGACTAATGAGCAGTTCTTC
TRBV24-1	TRBJ2-1	.	TRBD2	CAITWGSGGRGEQFF	TGTGCCATCACTTGGGGTAGCGGGGGCCGGGGTGAGCAGTTCTTC
TRBV18	TRBJ2-7	.	.	CASSRDSFGEQYF	TGTGCCAGCTCACGAGACAGCTTTGGTGAGCAGTACTTC
TRBV7-8	TRBJ2-7	.	TRBD2	CASKVGIAGPSSYEQYF	TGTGCCAGCAAGGTCGGGATAGCGGGGCCTAGCTCCTACGAGCAGTACTTC
TRBV5-6	TRBJ1-4	.	.	CASSFLQGGTNEKLFF	TGTGCCAGCAGCTTTTTACAGGGTGGAACTAATGAAAAACTGTTTTTT
TRBV25-1	TRBJ1-2	.	.	CASSFRGSSTHGYTF	TGTGCCAGCAGTTTTAGGGGGTCCAGCACCCATGGCTACACCTTC
TRBV7-3	TRBJ2-5	.	TRBD1	CASSPLGQGGETQYF	TGTGCCAGCAGCCCATTAGGACAGGGTGGGGAGACCCAGTACTTC
TRBV11-3	TRBJ2-2	.	.	CASSLAASRFGELFF	TGTGCCAGCAGCTTAGCTGCTAGCCGCTTTGGGGAGCTGTTTTTT
TRBV30	TRBJ1-6	few	TRBD1	CAWKTGVAGSPLHF	TGTGCCTGGAAGACAGGGGTTGCTGGTTCACCCCTCCACTTT
TRBV30	TRBJ1-3	.	.	CAGDGGTLGNTIYF	TGTGCCGGGGACGGAGGGACCTTAGGAAACACCATATATTTT
TRBV19	TRBJ2-5	.	TRBD2	CASSSRTSGGAGETQYF	TGTGCCAGTAGTTCCCGGACTAGCGGGGGGGCTGGTGAGACCCAGTACTTC
TRBV5-5	TRBJ1-5	.	TRBD1	CASSFRTGNVQPQHF	TGTGCCAGCAGCTTCCGGACAGGGAATGTTCAGCCCCAGCATTTT
TRBV28	TRBJ2-5	.	.	CASSDYLDWHF	TGTGCCAGCAGCGACTACCTCGATTGGCACTTC
TRBV11-3	TRBJ1-2	once	TRBD1	CASSLGQGEVYGYTF	TGTGCCAGCAGCTTAGGACAGGGAGAGGTGTATGGCTACACCTTC
TRBV18	TRBJ1-2	.	.	CASSPPGTRVGSYGYTF	TGTGCCAGCTCACCACCGGGTACGAGGGTTGGCAGCTATGGCTACACCTTC
TRBV10-1	TRBJ2-5	.	TRBD2	CASSKTSGGPGTQYF	TGCGCCAGCAGTAAGACTAGCGGGGGTCCGGGGACCCAGTACTTC
TRBV12-3/TRBV12-4	TRBJ1-2	.	TRBD1	CASSSQGAGGYTF	TGTGCCAGCAGTTCACAGGGGGCTGGAGGCTACACCTTC
TRBV5-4	TRBJ2-7	.	TRBD2	CASSSGTSGTYEQYF	TGTGCCAGCAGCTCCGGGACTAGCGGCACCTACGAGCAGTACTTC
TRBV30	TRBJ2-7	.	.	CAWREDSFPGREQYF	TGTGCCTGGAGGGAAGACTCGTTCCCGGGTCGGGAGCAGTACTTC
TRBV7-2	TRBJ2-1	.	.	CASSSVGYNEQFF	TGTGCCAGCAGCTCCGTCGGCTACAATGAGCAGTTCTTC
TRBV3-1/TRBV3-2	TRBJ2-7	.	.	CASSQEGRSEQYF	TGTGCCAGCAGCCAGGAGGGCAGGAGTGAGCAGTACTTC
TRBV6-2/TRBV6-3	TRBJ2-3	.	.	CASSYGMASTRGDTQYF	TGTGCCAGCAGTTACGGTATGGCTAGCACCAGGGGAGATACGCAGTATTTT
TRBV7-2	TRBJ1-6	.	.	CASSLVPTNSPLHF	TGTGCCAGCAGCTTAGTCCCTACCAATTCACCCCTCCACTTT
TRBV7-9	TRBJ2-3	.	TRBD2	CASSLLGLAGADTQYF	TGTGCCAGCAGCCTCCTGGGACTAGCGGGAGCAGATACGCAGTATTTT
TRBV7-9	TRBJ2-5	.	TRBD2	CASDNLGTSSETQYF	TGTGCCAGCGACAATTTAGGGACTAGCTCGGAGACCCAGTACTTC
TRBV18	TRBJ2-3	.	TRBD2	CASSPKGTSGSTDTQYF	TGTGCCAGCTCACCTAAAGGGACTAGCGGGAGTACAGATACGCAGTATTTT
TRBV5-1	TRBJ2-3	.	TRBD1	CASSDLADRAISTDTQYF	TGCGCCAGCAGCGACCTGGCGGACAGGGCCATAAGCACAGATACGCAGTATTTT
TRBV9	TRBJ2-7	.	.	CASSVGAGVIYEQYF	TGTGCCAGCAGCGTAGGGGCAGGGGTGATCTACGAGCAGTACTTC
TRBV27	TRBJ2-2	few	TRBD1	CASSLGQGNTGELFF	TGTGCCAGCAGTCTCGGACAGGGTAACACCGGGGAGCTGTTTTTT
TRBV28	TRBJ1-2	.	.	CASRQPGANYGYTF	TGTGCCAGCAGGCAGCCGGGGGCTAACTATGGCTACACCTTC
TRBV6-5	TRBJ1-2	.	.	CASTIGGSNYGYTF	TGTGCCAGCACCATTGGCGGCAGTAACTATGGCTACACCTTC
TRBV6-5	TRBJ1-1	.	.	CASSYSSRDTEAFF	TGTGCCAGCAGTTACTCGAGCCGGGACACTGAAGCTTTCTTT
TRBV10-3	TRBJ1-5	.	.	CAISESNNQPQHF	TGTGCCATCAGTGAGTCTAACAATCAGCCCCAGCATTTT
TRBV19	TRBJ2-7	.	.	CASSIAGDGGYEQYF	TGTGCCAGTAGTATAGCGGGAGACGGAGGCTACGAGCAGTACTTC
TRBV3-1/TRBV3-2	TRBJ1-1	few	TRBD1	CASSQSDRGLAFF	TGTGCCAGCAGCCAAAGCGACAGGGGTCTAGCTTTCTTT
TRBV5-1	TRBJ1-1	.	.	CASRIMVGGLNTEAFF	TGCGCCAGCAGAATCATGGTGGGAGGGTTAAACACTGAAGCTTTCTTT
TRBV7-6	TRBJ2-7	.	TRBD1	CASSRQGPYEQYF	TGTGCCAGCAGCCGACAGGGCCCCTACGAGCAGTACTTC
TRBV11-3	TRBJ2-1	.	TRBD1	CASSYYRDRVANEQFF	TGTGCCAGCAGCTATTACCGGGACAGGGTGGCGAATGAGCAGTTCTTC
TRBV6-6	TRBJ1-6	.	.	CASSRQGKDSPLHF	TGTGCCAGCAGTAGGCAGGGGAAGGATTCACCCCTCCACTTT
TRBV6-5	TRBJ1-2	.	TRBD1	CASTPGQDNYGYTF	TGTGCCAGCACCCCGGGACAGGATAACTATGGCTACACCTTC
TRBV5-1	TRBJ1-1	.	TRBD1	CASSLDRGQVAFF	TGCGCCAGCAGCCTGGACAGGGGGCAGGTGGCTTTCTTT
TRBV30	TRBJ2-1	.	TRBD2	CAWSLAGVMNEQFF	TGTGCCTGGAGTCTAGCGGGAGTCATGAATGAGCAGTTCTTC
TRBV6-5	TRBJ1-2	few	.	CASRVRAGKDYGYTF	TGTGCCAGCAGGGTTAGGGCAGGGAAGGACTATGGCTACACCTTC
TRBV19	TRBJ1-1	few	TRBD1	CASSLTGRNTEAFF	TGTGCCAGTAGCCTGACAGGGCGGAACACTGAAGCTTTCTTT
TRBV6-5	TRBJ2-7	.	.	CASGQDGGAYEQYF	TGTGCCAGCGGACAAGACGGTGGGGCCTACGAGCAGTACTTC